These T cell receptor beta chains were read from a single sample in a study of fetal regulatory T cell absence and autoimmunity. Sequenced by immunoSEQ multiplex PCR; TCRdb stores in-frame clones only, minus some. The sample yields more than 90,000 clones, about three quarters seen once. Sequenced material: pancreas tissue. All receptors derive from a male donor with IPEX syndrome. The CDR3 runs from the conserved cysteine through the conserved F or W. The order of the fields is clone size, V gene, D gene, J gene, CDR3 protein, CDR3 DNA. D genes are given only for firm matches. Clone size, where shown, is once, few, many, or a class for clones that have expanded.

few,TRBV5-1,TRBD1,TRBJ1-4,CASSFGDRAVEKLFF,TGCGCCAGCAGCTTCGGGGACAGGGCCGTGGAAAAACTGTTTTTT
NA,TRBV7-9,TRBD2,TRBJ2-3,CASSLGPSGRAVDTQYF,TGTGCCAGCAGCTTAGGGCCTAGCGGGAGGGCCGTAGATACGCAGTATTTT
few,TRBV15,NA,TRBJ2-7,CATSRDRNAPGEQYF,TGTGCCACCAGCAGAGATCGGAACGCCCCGGGCGAGCAGTACTTC
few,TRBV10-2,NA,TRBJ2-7,CASGDSSYEQYF,TGCGCCAGCGGGGACTCCTCCTACGAGCAGTACTTC
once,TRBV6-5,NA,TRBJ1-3,CASTFSWGNGNTIYF,TGTGCCAGCACCTTTTCGTGGGGGAATGGAAACACCATATATTTT
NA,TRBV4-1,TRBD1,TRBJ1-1,CASSRQGLNTEAFF,TGCGCCAGCAGCCGACAGGGTTTGAACACTGAAGCTTTCTTT
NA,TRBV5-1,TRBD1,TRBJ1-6,CASSERTGTGPGTLHF,TGCGCCAGCAGCGAACGCACCGGGACAGGACCTGGGACCCTCCACTTT
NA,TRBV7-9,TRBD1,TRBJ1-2,CASSGQGQYGYTF,TGTGCCAGCAGCGGACAGGGGCAGTATGGCTACACCTTC
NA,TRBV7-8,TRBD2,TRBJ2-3,CASSLLAGADTQYF,TGTGCCAGCAGCTTACTAGCGGGAGCAGATACGCAGTATTTT
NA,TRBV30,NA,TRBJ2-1,CAWSPDSEQFF,TGTGCCTGGAGTCCGGATAGTGAGCAGTTCTTC
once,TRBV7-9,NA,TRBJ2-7,CASSLEVAYEQYF,TGTGCCAGCAGCTTAGAAGTCGCCTACGAGCAGTACTTC
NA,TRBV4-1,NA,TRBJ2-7,CASSLHSGTLYEQYF,TGCGCCAGCAGCCTACACTCCGGGACTTTGTACGAGCAGTACTTC
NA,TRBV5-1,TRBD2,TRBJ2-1,CASSEGTSGHNEQFF,TGCGCCAGCAGCGAGGGGACTAGCGGGCACAATGAGCAGTTCTTC
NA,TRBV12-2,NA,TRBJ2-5,CASRLVEASGRPSETQYF,TGTGCAAGTCGCTTAGTAGAGGCTAGCGGGCGTCCATCGGAGACCCAGTACTTC
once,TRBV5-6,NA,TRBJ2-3,CASSLLGSSTDTQYF,TGTGCCAGCAGCTTGCTGGGGTCTAGCACAGATACGCAGTATTTT
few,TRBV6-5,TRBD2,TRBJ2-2,CASRAGGPGELFF,TGTGCCAGCCGAGCGGGAGGGCCGGGGGAGCTGTTTTTT
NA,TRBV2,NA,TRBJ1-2,CASSDVYGYTF,TGTGCCAGCAGTGACGTCTATGGCTACACCTTC
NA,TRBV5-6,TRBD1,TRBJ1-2,CASAPGQNYGYTF,TGTGCCAGCGCTCCGGGACAGAACTATGGCTACACCTTC
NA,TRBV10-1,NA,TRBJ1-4,CASSEVGATNEKLFF,TGCGCCAGCAGTGAGGTTGGCGCAACTAATGAAAAACTGTTTTTT
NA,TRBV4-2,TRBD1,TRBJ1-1,CASSQARQGRDTEAFF,TGTGCCAGCAGCCAAGCGCGACAGGGAAGGGACACTGAAGCTTTCTTT
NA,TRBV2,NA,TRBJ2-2,CASSGENTGELFF,TGTGCCAGCAGCGGGGAGAACACCGGGGAGCTGTTTTTT